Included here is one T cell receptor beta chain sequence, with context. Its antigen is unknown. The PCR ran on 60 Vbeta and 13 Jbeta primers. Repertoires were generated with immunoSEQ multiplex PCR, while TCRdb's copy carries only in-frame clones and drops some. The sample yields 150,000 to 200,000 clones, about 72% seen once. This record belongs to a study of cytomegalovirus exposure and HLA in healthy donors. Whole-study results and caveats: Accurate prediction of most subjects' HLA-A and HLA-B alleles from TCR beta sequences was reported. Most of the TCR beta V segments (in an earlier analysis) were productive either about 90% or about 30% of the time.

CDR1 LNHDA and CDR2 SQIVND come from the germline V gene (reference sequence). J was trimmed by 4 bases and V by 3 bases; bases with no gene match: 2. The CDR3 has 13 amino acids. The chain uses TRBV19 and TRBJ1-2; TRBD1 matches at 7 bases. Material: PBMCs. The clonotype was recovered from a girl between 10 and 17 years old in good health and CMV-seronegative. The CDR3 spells CASSMTGSYGYTF. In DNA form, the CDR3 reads TGTGCCAGTAGTATGACAGGGTCCTATGGCTACACCTTC.